This T cell receptor beta chain is from a study of blood T cell repertoires in COVID-19. Study-wide context: Italy, Spain and the United States were the sources of the convalescent and acute COVID-19 samples. Nucleic acid was either cDNA or gDNA, and it came from T cells, B-cell-depleted T cells, or PBMCs.

Generated by immunoSEQ multiplex PCR, the TCRdb table keeps only in-frame clones and is missing some. The data hold just over 350,000 clones, with roughly 90% observed a single time. V gave up 2 bases and J gave up 9 bases, with 8 bases separating them. CDR3 size: 11 residues. The germline CDR1 and CDR2 sequences are SGHRS and YFSETQ. The clonotype originates from a woman in her fifties or sixties with COVID-19, enrolled during active disease. Specimen: peripheral blood. This chain uses TRBV5-1 with TRBJ1-2, with D possibly being TRBD1 (6 bases). CDR3 DNA sequence: TGCGCCAGCAGCTTTCAGGGGAGCTACACCTTC. Translating it yields CASSFQGSYTF.